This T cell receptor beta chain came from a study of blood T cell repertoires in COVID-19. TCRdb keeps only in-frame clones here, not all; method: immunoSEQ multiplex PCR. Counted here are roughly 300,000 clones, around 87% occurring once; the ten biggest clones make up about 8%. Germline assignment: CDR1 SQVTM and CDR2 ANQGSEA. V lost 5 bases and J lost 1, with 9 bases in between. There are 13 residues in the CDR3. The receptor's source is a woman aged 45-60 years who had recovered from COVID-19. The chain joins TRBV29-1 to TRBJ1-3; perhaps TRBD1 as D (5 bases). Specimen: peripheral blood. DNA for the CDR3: TGCAGCGTTTCTTGGACATCTGGAAACACCATATATTTT. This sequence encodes CSVSWTSGNTIYF.